This T cell receptor beta chain is drawn from a study of CXCR3-negative and CXCR3-positive naive CD8 T cells. Points from the study as a whole: TRBV-TRBJ usage was similar across naive CXCR3 subsets but distinct in memory cells. Both of the naive subsets showed about the same high diversity, but memory CD8+ cells had much less.

Its frequency marks this clonotype as medium-sized. Its cognate antigen is unknown. The CDR3 contains 14 residues. CDR1 and CDR2 from the germline V gene are SGHRS and YFSETQ. The libraries of TRB cDNA were prepared using 5' RACE with UMI labels. TCRdb reworked the 5' RACE reads into one entry per CDR3 protein, no DNA. The sample data list thousands of distinct CDR3 sequences. The chain joins TRBV5-1 to TRBJ1-1; the D call from TCRdb, TRBD1, cannot be confirmed without DNA. This clonotype was obtained from a human donor in good health. Some clones in this sample may be carry-over from other donors' samples. Specimen: naive CXCR3- CD8+ T cells from blood. Subset specified: CD45RO-CCR7+CD27+CD95- naive CD8+ T cells lacking CXCR3 (TNR3-). This CDR3 reads CASSFWGPNTEAFF.